The T cell receptor (beta chain) described here comes from a study of radiotherapy plus CTLA-4 blockade in lung cancer. Whole-study context: There were objective responses in roughly 17% of patients, and 31% had disease control.

Libraries were prepared by immunoSEQ multiplex PCR; TCRdb keeps only in-frame clonotypes and omits some of them. This table has some 100,000 clones, roughly four fifths appearing once. This CDR3 comprises 13 residues. Trimming removed 3 bases at V and 6 bases at J, with 9 bases between. Germline CDR1 KGHSH, CDR2 LQKENI. The sample holds a few counts of this clone. Its matching antigen is unknown. Alongside CTLA-4 blockade with ipilimumab, patients with chemo-refractory metastatic non-small-cell lung cancer received focal radiation. General study points: Among reported predictors of response, early blood T cell clone dynamics with interferon-beta performed best.

The chain carries TRBV18 and TRBJ1-5; tentatively, D is TRBD1 (5 bases). This TCR was recovered from a human donor with non-small cell lung cancer that progressed on radiotherapy plus ipilimumab. The source was peripheral blood, collected from a patient treated with radiotherapy plus ipilimumab. The CDR3, as DNA: TGTGCCAGCTCACCTCCGGGGGGTCAGCCCCAGCATTTT. Amino acids: CASSPPGGQPQHF. Variable domain in full (rest from reference TRBV18 and TRBJ1-5): NAGVMQNPRHLVRRRGQEARLRCSPMKGHSHVYWYRQLPEEGLKFMVYLQKENIIDESGMPKERFSAEFPKEGPSILRIQQVVRGDSAAYFCASSPPGGQPQHFGDGTRLSIL.